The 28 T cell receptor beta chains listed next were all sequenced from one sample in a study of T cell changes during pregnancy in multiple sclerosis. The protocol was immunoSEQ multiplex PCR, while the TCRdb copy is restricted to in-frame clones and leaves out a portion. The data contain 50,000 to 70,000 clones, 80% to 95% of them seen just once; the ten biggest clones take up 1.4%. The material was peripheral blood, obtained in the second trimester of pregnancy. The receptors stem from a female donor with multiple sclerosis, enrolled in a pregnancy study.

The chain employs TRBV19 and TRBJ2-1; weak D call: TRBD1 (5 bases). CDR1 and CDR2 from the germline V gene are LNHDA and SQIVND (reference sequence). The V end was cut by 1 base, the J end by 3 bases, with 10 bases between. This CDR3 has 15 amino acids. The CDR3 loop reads CASSIVAGYYNEQFF. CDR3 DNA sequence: TGTGCCAGTAGTATAGTGGCAGGGTACTACAATGAGCAGTTCTTC.

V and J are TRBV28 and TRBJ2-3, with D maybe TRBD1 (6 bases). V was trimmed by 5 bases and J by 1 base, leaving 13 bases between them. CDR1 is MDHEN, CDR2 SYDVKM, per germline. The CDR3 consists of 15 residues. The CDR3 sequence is CASSPRTEGTDTQYF. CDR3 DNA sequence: TGTGCCAGCAGTCCCCGGACAGAGGGCACAGATACGCAGTATTTT.

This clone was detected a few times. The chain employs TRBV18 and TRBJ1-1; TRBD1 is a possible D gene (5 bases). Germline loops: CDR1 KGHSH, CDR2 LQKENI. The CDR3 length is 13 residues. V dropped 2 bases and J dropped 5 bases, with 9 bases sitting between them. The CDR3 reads CASSPYGGTEAFF. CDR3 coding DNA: TGTGCCAGCTCACCATACGGGGGAACTGAAGCTTTCTTT.

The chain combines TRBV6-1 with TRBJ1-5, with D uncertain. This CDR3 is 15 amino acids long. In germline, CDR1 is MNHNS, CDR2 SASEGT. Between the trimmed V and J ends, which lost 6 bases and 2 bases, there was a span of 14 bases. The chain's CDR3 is CASRASTGGNQPQHF. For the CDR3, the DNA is TGTGCCAGCAGAGCCTCGACCGGAGGCAATCAGCCCCAGCATTTT.

CDR3 coding DNA: TGTGCCAGCAGCTTGGGGACTATTACCTACGAGCAGTACTTC. This translates into CASSLGTITYEQYF. The chain combines TRBV11-2 with TRBJ2-7; 7 positions agree with TRBD2. This CDR3 spans 14 amino acids. V gave up 3 bases and J gave up 2 bases; unmatched junction bases: 4. Germline V gene data show CDR1 as SGHAT and CDR2 as FQNNGV.

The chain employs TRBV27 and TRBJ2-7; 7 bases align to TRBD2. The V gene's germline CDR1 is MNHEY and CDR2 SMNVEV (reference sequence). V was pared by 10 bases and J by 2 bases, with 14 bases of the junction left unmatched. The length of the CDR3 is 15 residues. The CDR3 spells CATSVTLAVAYEQYF. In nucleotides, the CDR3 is TGTGCCACCTCAGTAACGCTAGCGGTTGCCTACGAGCAGTACTTC.

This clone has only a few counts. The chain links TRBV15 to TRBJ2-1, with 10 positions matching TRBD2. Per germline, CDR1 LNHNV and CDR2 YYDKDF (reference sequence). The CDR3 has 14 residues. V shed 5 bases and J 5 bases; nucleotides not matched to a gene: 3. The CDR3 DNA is TGTGCCACCAGCCAAGCGGGAGGGAACAATGAGCAGTTCTTC. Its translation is CATSQAGGNNEQFF.

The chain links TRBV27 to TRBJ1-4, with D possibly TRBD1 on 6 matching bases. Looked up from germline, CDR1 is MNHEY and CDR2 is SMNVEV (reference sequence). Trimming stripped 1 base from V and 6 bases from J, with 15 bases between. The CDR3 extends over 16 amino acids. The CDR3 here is CASSLWGGGVDEKLFF. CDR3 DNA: TGTGCCAGCAGTTTATGGGGGGGCGGAGTGGATGAAAAACTGTTTTTT.

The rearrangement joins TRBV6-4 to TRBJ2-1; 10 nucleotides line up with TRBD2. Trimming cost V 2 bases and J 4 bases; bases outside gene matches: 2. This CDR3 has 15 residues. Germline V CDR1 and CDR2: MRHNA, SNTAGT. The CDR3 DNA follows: TGTGCCAGCAGTGACGGGACTAGCGAGTACAATGAGCAGTTCTTC. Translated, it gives CASSDGTSEYNEQFF.

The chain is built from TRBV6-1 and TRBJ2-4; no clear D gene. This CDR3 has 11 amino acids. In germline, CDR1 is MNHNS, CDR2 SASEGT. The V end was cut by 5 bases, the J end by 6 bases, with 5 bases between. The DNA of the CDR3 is TGTGCCAGCAGTTCGTTAAACATTCAGTACTTC. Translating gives CASSSLNIQYF.

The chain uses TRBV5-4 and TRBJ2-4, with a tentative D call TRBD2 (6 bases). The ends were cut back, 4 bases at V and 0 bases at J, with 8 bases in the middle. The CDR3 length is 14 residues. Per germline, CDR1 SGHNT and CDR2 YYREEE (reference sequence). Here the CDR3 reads CASSPGLAKNIQYF. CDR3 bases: TGTGCCAGCAGCCCGGGACTAGCCAAAAACATTCAGTACTTC.

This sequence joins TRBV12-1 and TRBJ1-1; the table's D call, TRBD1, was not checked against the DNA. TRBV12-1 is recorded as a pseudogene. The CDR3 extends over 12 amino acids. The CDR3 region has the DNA TGTGCCAGCAGCTCCCAGTTGACTGAAGCTTTCTTT. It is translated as CASSSQLTEAFF.

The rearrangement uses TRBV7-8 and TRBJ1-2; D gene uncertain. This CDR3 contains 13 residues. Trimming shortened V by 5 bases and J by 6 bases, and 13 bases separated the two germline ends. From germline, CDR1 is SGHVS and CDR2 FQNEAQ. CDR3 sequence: CASSDRVVNGYTF. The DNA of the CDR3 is TGTGCCAGCAGCGATCGGGTAGTTAATGGCTACACCTTC.

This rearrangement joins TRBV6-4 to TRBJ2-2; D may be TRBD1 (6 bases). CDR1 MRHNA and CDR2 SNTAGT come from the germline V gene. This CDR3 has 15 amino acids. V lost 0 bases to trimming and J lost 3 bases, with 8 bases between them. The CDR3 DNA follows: TGTGCCAGCAGTGACTCGACAGGAGACACCGGGGAGCTGTTTTTT. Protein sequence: CASSDSTGDTGELFF.

CDR3 loop: CASAMGGNSNQPQHF. The CDR3 coding sequence is TGTGCCAGCGCCATGGGGGGGAATAGCAATCAGCCCCAGCATTTT. V is TRBV6-5 and J is TRBJ1-5; D is possibly TRBD1 (5 bases). The CDR3 contains 15 residues. Germline CDR1 is MNHEY and CDR2 is SVGAGI. V lost 8 bases to trimming and J lost 0 bases, with 14 bases between them.

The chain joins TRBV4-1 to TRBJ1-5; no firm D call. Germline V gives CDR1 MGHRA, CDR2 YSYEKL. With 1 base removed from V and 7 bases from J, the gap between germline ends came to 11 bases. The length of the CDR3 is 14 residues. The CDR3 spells CASSQASGSQPQHF. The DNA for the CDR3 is TGCGCCAGCAGCCAAGCCAGTGGCTCCCAGCCCCAGCATTTT.

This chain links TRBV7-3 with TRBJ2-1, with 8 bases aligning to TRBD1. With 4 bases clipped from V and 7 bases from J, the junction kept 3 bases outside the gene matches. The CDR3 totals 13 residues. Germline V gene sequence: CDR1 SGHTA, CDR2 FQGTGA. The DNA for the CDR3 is TGTGCCAGCAGCTCCCAGGGGGCAAATGAGCAGTTCTTC. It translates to CASSSQGANEQFF.

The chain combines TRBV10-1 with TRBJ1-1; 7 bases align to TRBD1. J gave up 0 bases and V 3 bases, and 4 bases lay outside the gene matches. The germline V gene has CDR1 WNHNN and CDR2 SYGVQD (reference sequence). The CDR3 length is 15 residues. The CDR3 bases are TGCGCCAGCAGTGATTCCAGGGGGATGAACACTGAAGCTTTCTTT. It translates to CASSDSRGMNTEAFF.

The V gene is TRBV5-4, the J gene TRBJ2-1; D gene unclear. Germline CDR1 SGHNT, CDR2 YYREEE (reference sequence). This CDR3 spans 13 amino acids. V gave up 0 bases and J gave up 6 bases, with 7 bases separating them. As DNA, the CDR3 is TGTGCCAGCAGCTTGGCGACATTCAATGAGCAGTTCTTC. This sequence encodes CASSLATFNEQFF.

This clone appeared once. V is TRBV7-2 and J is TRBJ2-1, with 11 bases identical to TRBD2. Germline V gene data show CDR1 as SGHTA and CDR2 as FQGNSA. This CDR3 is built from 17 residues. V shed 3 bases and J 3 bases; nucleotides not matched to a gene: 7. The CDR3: CASSFTGTSGFYNEQFF. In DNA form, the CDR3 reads TGTGCCAGCAGCTTCACCGGGACTAGCGGATTCTACAATGAGCAGTTCTTC.

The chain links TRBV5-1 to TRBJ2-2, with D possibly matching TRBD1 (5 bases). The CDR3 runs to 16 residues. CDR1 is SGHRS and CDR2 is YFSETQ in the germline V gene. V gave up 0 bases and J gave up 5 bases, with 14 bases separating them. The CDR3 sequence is CASSLEGRVITGELFF. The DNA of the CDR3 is TGCGCCAGCAGCTTGGAGGGCAGGGTTATAACCGGGGAGCTGTTTTTT.

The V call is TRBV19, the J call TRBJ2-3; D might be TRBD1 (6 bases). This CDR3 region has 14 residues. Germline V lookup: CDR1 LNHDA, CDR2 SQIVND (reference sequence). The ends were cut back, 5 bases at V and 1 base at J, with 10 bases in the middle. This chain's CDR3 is CASSRQDRTDTQYF. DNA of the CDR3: TGTGCCAGTAGTCGACAGGATCGCACAGATACGCAGTATTTT.

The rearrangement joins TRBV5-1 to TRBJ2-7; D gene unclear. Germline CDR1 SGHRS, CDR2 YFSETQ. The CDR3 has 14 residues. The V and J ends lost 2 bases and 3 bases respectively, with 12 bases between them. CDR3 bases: TGCGCCAGCAGCTTTCCCGCCCCTAGCTACGAGCAGTACTTC. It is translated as CASSFPAPSYEQYF.

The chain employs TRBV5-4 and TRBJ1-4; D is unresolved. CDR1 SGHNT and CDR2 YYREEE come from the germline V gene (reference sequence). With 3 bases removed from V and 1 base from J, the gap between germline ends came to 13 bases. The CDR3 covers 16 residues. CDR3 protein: CASSSRVAGTNEKLFF. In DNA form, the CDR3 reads TGTGCCAGCAGCTCCCGGGTAGCCGGAACTAATGAAAAACTGTTTTTT.

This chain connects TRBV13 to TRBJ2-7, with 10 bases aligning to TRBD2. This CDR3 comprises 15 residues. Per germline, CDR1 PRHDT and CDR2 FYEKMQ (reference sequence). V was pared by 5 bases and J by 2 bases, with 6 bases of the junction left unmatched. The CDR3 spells CASSHSGRMAYEQYF. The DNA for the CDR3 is TGTGCCAGCAGCCATAGCGGGAGGATGGCCTACGAGCAGTACTTC. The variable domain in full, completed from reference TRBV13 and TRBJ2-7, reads AAGVIQSPRHLIKEKRETATLKCYPIPRHDTVYWYQQGPGQDPQFLISFYEKMQSDKGSIPDRFSAQQFSDYHSELNMSSLELGDSALYFCASSHSGRMAYEQYFGPGTRLTVT.

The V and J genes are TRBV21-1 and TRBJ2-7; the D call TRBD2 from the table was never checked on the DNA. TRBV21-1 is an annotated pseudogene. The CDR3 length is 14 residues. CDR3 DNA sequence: TGTGCCAGCAGCCCCGGGACTAGCTCCTACGAGCAGTACTTC. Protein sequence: CASSPGTSSYEQYF.

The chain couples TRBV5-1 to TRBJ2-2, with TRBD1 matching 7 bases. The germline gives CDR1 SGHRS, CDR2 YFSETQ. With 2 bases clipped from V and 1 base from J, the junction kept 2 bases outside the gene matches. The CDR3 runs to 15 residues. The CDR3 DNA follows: TGCGCCAGCAGCTTACCAGGGGGGAACACCGGGGAGCTGTTTTTT. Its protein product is CASSLPGGNTGELFF.

CDR3 in DNA: TGTGCCAGCAGTGTAGGGGAGGGCTTATTTACAGATACGCAGTATTTT. This gives the protein CASSVGEGLFTDTQYF. The J gene is TRBJ2-3, the V gene TRBV27, with 7 bases that match TRBD2. Unmatched junction bases numbered 11, after V lost 5 bases and J lost 3 bases. CDR1 is MNHEY, CDR2 SMNVEV, per germline (reference sequence). The CDR3 runs to 16 residues.